One sample yielded the 20 T cell receptor beta chains listed below, sequenced in a study of OX40 agonist ivuxolimab in advanced cancers. Here immunoSEQ multiplex PCR was the method, and the copy in TCRdb shows in-frame clones only, minus some. The sample holds 35,000 or so clones; approximately 80% are singletons and the top ten take 20% to 25%. Sequences were derived from CD4+ or CD8+ T cells sorted from blood, sampled in a trial of the OX40 agonist ivuxolimab. All receptors derive from an adult with an advanced solid tumor such as melanoma, head and neck, liver or kidney cancer.

The count of this clone is one. The V gene is TRBV7-4, the J gene TRBJ1-2; 9 positions match TRBD1. The V and J ends lost 0 bases and 2 bases, in that order; junction bases with no gene match: 7. The CDR3 runs to 17 residues. Germline V CDR1 and CDR2: SGHVT, SQSDAQ. The CDR3 spells CASSLAGQGHGNYGYTF. The CDR3 nucleotides are TGTGCCAGCAGCTTAGCGGGACAGGGTCACGGGAACTATGGCTACACCTTC.

The gene calls are TRBV28 and TRBJ2-5; 10 bases agree with TRBD2. The J call may be wrong; the DNA end is better matched by TRBJ2-7. The CDR3 length is 16 residues. From germline, CDR1 is MDHEN and CDR2 SYDVKM. DNA of the CDR3: TGTGCCAGCAGTTTCCCTAGCGGGGGTACTAACTACGAGCAGTACTTC. Encoded protein: CASSFPSGGTNYEQYF.

The V and J genes are TRBV6-1 and TRBJ1-2; D ambiguous. CDR1 MNHNS and CDR2 SASEGT come from the germline V gene. V gave up 4 bases and J gave up 8 bases, with 17 bases separating them. This CDR3 region has 14 residues. In DNA, the CDR3 is TGTGCCAGCAGTGTCCACAGCCGGACCGAAGGCTACACCTTC. Amino acid sequence: CASSVHSRTEGYTF.

This chain connects TRBV30 to TRBJ2-5; D possibly corresponds to TRBD1 (6 bases). The CDR3 consists of 15 residues. Germline loops: CDR1 GTSNPN, CDR2 SVGIG (reference sequence). V dropped 3 bases and J dropped 0 bases, with 14 bases sitting between them. The CDR3 coding sequence is TGTGCCTGGAGACCTTTTGGACAGTACCAAGAGACCCAGTACTTC. It translates to CAWRPFGQYQETQYF. The entire variable domain, with the rest obtained from reference TRBV30 and TRBJ2-5, is as follows: SQTIHQWPATLVQPVGSPLSLECTVEGTSNPNLYWYRQAAGRGLQLLFYSVGIGQISSEVPQNLSASRPQDRQFILSSKKLLLSDSGFYLCAWRPFGQYQETQYFGPGTRLLVL.

This chain joins TRBV9 and TRBJ1-2, with no clear D. The length of the CDR3 is 17 residues. The V end lost 0 bases, the J end lost 0 bases, and 15 bases lay between the germline ends. The germline gives CDR1 SGDLS, CDR2 YYNGEE. The CDR3 loop reads CASSVAGGGSPNYGYTF. The CDR3 nucleotides read TGTGCCAGCAGCGTAGCCGGAGGAGGGTCCCCTAACTATGGCTACACCTTC.

This clone was observed once. This chain joins TRBV21-1 and TRBJ2-5; the DNA was not used to check the table's D call, TRBD2. TRBV21-1 is annotated as a pseudogene. The CDR3 loop spans 14 amino acids. CDR3 region: CASSKNPRGETQYF. The DNA of the CDR3 is TGTGCCAGCAGCAAAAACCCGCGGGGGGAGACCCAGTACTTC.

The chain joins TRBV5-1 to TRBJ1-1, with D possibly matching TRBD1 (5 bases). The CDR3 contains 13 residues. V lost 4 bases and J 0 bases, leaving 7 bases between the germline ends. CDR1 is SGHRS and CDR2 is YFSETQ in the germline V gene. Here the CDR3 reads CASSRRVNTEAFF. In DNA, the CDR3 is TGCGCCAGCAGCCGCAGGGTGAACACTGAAGCTTTCTTT.

J is TRBJ1-2 and V is TRBV25-1, with D perhaps TRBD1 (6 bases). V was clipped by 1 base and J by 4 bases, with 13 bases between them. Germline V gives CDR1 MGHDK, CDR2 SYGVNS. The CDR3 is 15 amino acids. DNA for the CDR3: TGTGCCAGCAGTGAATCACAGGGCGGGGGCTATGGCTACACCTTC. As protein: CASSESQGGGYGYTF.

Here the CDR3 reads CASSLSSGELFF. Written as DNA, the CDR3 is TGTGCCAGCAGCTTATCCTCCGGGGAGCTGTTTTTT. This rearrangement joins TRBV7-9 to TRBJ2-2; D is unresolved. With 2 bases removed from V and 6 bases from J, the gap between germline ends came to 4 bases. Germline CDR1 reads SEHNR; CDR2 reads FQNEAQ (reference sequence). The CDR3 is made up of 12 amino acids.

The chain recombines TRBV6-1 with TRBJ1-6; D call uncertain. The ends were cut back, 3 bases at V and 10 bases at J, with 10 bases in the middle. The germline gives CDR1 MNHNS, CDR2 SASEGT. CDR3 size: 13 residues. The CDR3 loop is CASSESSRSPLHF. The CDR3 bases are TGTGCCAGCAGTGAGTCATCAAGATCACCCCTCCACTTT.

This sequence joins TRBV7-8 and TRBJ2-3, with D hard to call. Germline V gives CDR1 SGHVS, CDR2 FQNEAQ. This CDR3 is built from 14 residues. V was shortened by 4 bases and J by 4 bases, with 12 bases between the two germline ends. The CDR3 loop is CASSSSPIADTQYF. The CDR3 region has the DNA TGTGCCAGCAGCTCCAGCCCCATCGCAGATACGCAGTATTTT.

The chain has TRBV10-3 and TRBJ1-1; 10 bases agree with TRBD1. The length of the CDR3 is 11 residues. V was clipped by 4 bases and J by 12 bases; unmatched bases: 2. Germline-derived CDR1 and CDR2 are ENHRY and SYGVKD. The CDR3 protein is CAISGGQGPFF. The CDR3 DNA reads TGTGCCATCAGTGGGGGACAGGGGCCTTTCTTT.

The chain joins TRBV7-8 to TRBJ1-4; D gene unclear. This CDR3 is built from 11 residues. Trimming took off 5 bases at V and 8 bases at J, with 6 bases between the two ends. The germline V gene has CDR1 SGHVS and CDR2 FQNEAQ. CDR3 amino acids: CASSPREKLFF. As DNA, the CDR3 is TGTGCCAGCAGCCCCCGCGAAAAACTGTTTTTT. The whole variable domain, filled in from reference TRBV7-8 and TRBJ1-4, reads GAGVSQSPRYKVAKRGQDVALRCDPISGHVSLFWYQQALGQGPEFLTYFQNEAQLDKSGLPSDRFFAERPEGSVSTLKIQRTQQEDSAVYLCASSPREKLFFGSGTQLSVL.

The CDR3 nucleotides read TGTGCCAGCAGCTTAGTCAGCCTTATAGCCAAAAACATTCAGTACTTC. This encodes CASSLVSLIAKNIQYF. V usage is TRBV11-2 and J usage is TRBJ2-4; D gene uncertain. Germline V lookup: CDR1 SGHAT, CDR2 FQNNGV. V lost 1 base, J lost 0 bases, and 10 bases lay in between. This CDR3 is built from 16 residues.

The V gene is TRBV9, the J gene TRBJ2-5; D is uncertain. Looked up from germline, CDR1 is SGDLS and CDR2 is YYNGEE. This CDR3 is built from 14 residues. V shed 0 bases and J shed 5 bases, with 11 bases lying between them. The CDR3 region is CASSVDKGRETQYF. DNA for the CDR3: TGTGCCAGCAGCGTAGATAAGGGCCGGGAGACCCAGTACTTC.

This clone was detected only once. This chain links TRBV5-4 with TRBJ2-5; D is unresolved. V lost 5 bases, J lost 1 base, and 15 bases lay in between. Germline loops: CDR1 SGHNT, CDR2 YYREEE (reference sequence). This CDR3 is 15 amino acids long. The CDR3 bases are TGTGCCAGCAGTCCGGCCCTTCACACCCAAGAGACCCAGTACTTC. As protein: CASSPALHTQETQYF.

The rearrangement uses TRBV11-2 and TRBJ2-1; possibly TRBD2 for D (5 bases). Germline CDR1 SGHAT, CDR2 FQNNGV. The length of the CDR3 is 13 residues. Trimming removed 8 bases from V and 8 bases from J, with 16 bases in between. The CDR3 region has the DNA TGTGCCAGCGGGTTCGACCCGAGGGATGAGCAGTTCTTC. It codes for CASGFDPRDEQFF.

The chain employs TRBV5-6 and TRBJ1-3, with a possible D match to TRBD1 (5 bases). The germline V gene has CDR1 SGHDT and CDR2 YYEEEE. The CDR3 has 15 amino acids. The ends were cut back, 4 bases at V and 3 bases at J, with 14 bases in the middle. CDR3 nucleotides: TGTGCCAGCAGCATCGGGACGGTCCTTGGAAACACCATATATTTT. Protein product: CASSIGTVLGNTIYF.

V gene TRBV9 combines with J gene TRBJ2-2; D gene ambiguous. The CDR3 is 11 residues long. Germline CDR1 is SGDLS and CDR2 is YYNGEE. Trimming left V 0 bases short and J 8 bases short, with 2 bases between. The CDR3 DNA reads TGTGCCAGCAGCGTAGGGGGGGAGCTGTTTTTT. Its translation: CASSVGGELFF.

The V call is TRBV11-2, the J call TRBJ2-3; 15 positions match TRBD2. The germline gives CDR1 SGHAT, CDR2 FQNNGV. This CDR3 spans 14 amino acids. The V and J ends lost 7 bases and 9 bases, in that order; junction bases with no gene match: 5. DNA for the CDR3: TGTGCCAGCACCCCCGGGACTAGCGGGGGGACGCAGTATTTT. It translates to CASTPGTSGGTQYF.